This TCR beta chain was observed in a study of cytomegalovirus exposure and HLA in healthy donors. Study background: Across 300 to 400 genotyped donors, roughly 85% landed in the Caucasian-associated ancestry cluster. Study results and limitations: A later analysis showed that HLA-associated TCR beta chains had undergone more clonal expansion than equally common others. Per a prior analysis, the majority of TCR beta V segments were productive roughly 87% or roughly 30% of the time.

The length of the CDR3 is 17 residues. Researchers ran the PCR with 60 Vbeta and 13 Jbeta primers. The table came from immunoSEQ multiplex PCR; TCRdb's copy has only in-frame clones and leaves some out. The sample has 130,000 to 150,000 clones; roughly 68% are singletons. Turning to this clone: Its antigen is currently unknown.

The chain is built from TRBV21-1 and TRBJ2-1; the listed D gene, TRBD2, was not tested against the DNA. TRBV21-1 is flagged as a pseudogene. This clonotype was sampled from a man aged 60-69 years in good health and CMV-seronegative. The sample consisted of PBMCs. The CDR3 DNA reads TGTGCCAGCAGCAAAGAGGTTTGGAGGGGACCCTACAATGAGCAGTTCTTC. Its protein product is CASSKEVWRGPYNEQFF.